The present TCR beta chain was sequenced within a study of blood T cell repertoires in COVID-19 (dated by TCRdb to the early 2020s). Background on the whole study: Collaborator samples came from the United States, Italy and Spain and covered acute and convalescent phases of COVID-19. The material from the prospective study consisted of cDNA or gDNA derived from T cells, B-cell-depleted T cells, or PBMCs. Subjects who had been exposed to COVID-19, were actively infected with it, or had recovered from it provided the deeply sampled blood TCRbeta repertoires that made up the dataset. The repertoires were made available in a free public database intended to serve as a resource for research on the immune response to SARS-CoV-2. Samples were obtained from the ongoing ImmuneRACE study (first 160 participants) and from over 1,000 subjects provided by 6 global collaborators. The sample metadata nearly always contained a de-identified subject ID, COVID-19 status, age in years and sex. Where available, HLA class I and class II types were obtained from metadata supplied by the sample provider rather than from assay-based typing. Study-level results and caveats: Clinical and demographic metadata were provided uncurated, with the amount varying by source and participant.

The immunoSEQ Assay, a bias-controlled multiplex PCR, was used to amplify TCRbeta CDR3 regions from genomic DNA. Per the source publication's procedure: The number of nucleated cells in each sample was estimated by amplification of reference gene primers within the assay. To quantify the absolute abundance of each unique TCRbeta CDR3 rearrangement, sequence reads were collapsed and filtered. For each sample, productive Simpson clonality was calculated by taking the square root of Simpson's diversity index across productive rearrangements. In TCRdb, the immuneACCESS table is reduced to in-frame sequences with V and J assigned. These tables do not hold every clone; where another copy was compared, an unresolved V gene accounts for under half, and the others remain unexplained. Clone size and the V and J calls come from that table; the DNA yielded D and trimming. This sample comprises 90,000 or so clones, nearly 90% of them detected only once. The ten biggest clones cover roughly 4.5% of the sample.

In the case of this clone: The specificity of this receptor is unknown. No per-base quality is available; no much larger clone lies one base away.

Collaborating institutions collected whole blood in K2EDTA tubes following their own protocols. For TCRbeta analysis, collaborators shipped samples as frozen whole blood, isolated PBMCs, or DNA extracted from either of those sample types. The CDR3 numbers 17 residues from cysteine through phenylalanine. The kept DNA is CDR3 alone, 51 bases in frame from the first base. V loses 1 base at its end and J loses 2 bases; junction bases beyond the gene matches: 6. The CDR1 and CDR2 encoded by the germline V gene are SGHVS and FQNEAQ. This receptor was identified in an elderly woman with active or convalescent COVID-19. The chain is made from TRBV7-8 and TRBJ1-1; a stretch of 11 junction bases matches TRBD1. The sequenced sample consisted of peripheral blood. The DNA sequence is as follows: TGTGCCAGCAGCTTAGGAGGACAGGGGGCATTCAACACTGAAGCTTTCTTT. The translation is CASSLGGQGAFNTEAFF. Here the CDR3 is joined to the reference TRBV7-8 and TRBJ1-1 genes, and the full variable domain is: GAGVSQSPRYKVAKRGQDVALRCDPISGHVSLFWYQQALGQGPEFLTYFQNEAQLDKSGLPSDRFFAERPEGSVSTLKIQRTQQEDSAVYLCASSLGGQGAFNTEAFFGQGTRLTVV.